This T cell receptor (beta chain) was recorded in a study of metastatic and nonmetastatic thyroid tumors. TCRdb recomputed clones from the PCR reads via MiXCR. The data contain about 17,000 clones, 34% of them seen just once; the ten biggest clones take up approximately 17%. V dropped 6 bases and J dropped 7; count of bases not matched to a gene: 11. The CDR3 is 16 residues long. Among the patients, none had received any treatment before thyroid surgery. The J gene is TRBJ2-2, the V gene TRBV12-3 or TRBV12-4; 10 positions agree with TRBD2. This receptor was taken from a female donor with papillary thyroid cancer or a benign thyroid nodule (not recorded which). Some clones in this sample may be carry-over from other donors' samples. The sample consisted of tumor tissue. The CDR3 sequence is CASSTRGAGGLGELFF. Here the CDR3 DNA reads TGTGCCAGCAGCACCCGGGGAGCGGGAGGGCTCGGGGAGCTGTTTTTT.